A selection of T cell receptor beta chains follows, all from one sample in a study of blood T cells in healthy people across ages. TCRdb used MiXCR to reprocess the 5' RACE reads, holding one entry per CDR3 protein. The data show about 1.6 million distinct CDR3 sequences, about 31% seen once. Sequenced material: blood. The source is a woman in her 30s in good health. Each CDR3 is given with its conserved first and last residue. The D gene is left open where the match is weak. Not every row has a clone size; where given, it reads once, few, many or a size class.

>-|-|TRBJ1-1|TRBV6-6
TGTGCCAGCAGTTATAACGCTGAAGCTTTCTTT
CASSYNAEAFF
>-|once|TRBJ2-4|TRBV20-1
TGCAGTGCTAGACCTATACAGGGAGCGCTGGACATTCAGTACTTC
CSARPIQGALDIQYF
>-|-|TRBJ2-7|TRBV5-1
TGCGCCAGCAGGACCCCCCAGGGCGAGCAGTACTTC
CASRTPQGEQYF
>TRBD2|few|TRBJ2-1|TRBV2
TGTGCCACCGGACTAGCGGGAGGCAATGAGCAGTTCTTC
CATGLAGGNEQFF
>-|few|TRBJ2-1|TRBV12-3/TRBV12-4
TGTGCCAGCAGAAACTGTAATGAGCAGTTCTTC
CASRNCNEQFF
>-|-|TRBJ2-3|TRBV28
TGTGCCAGCAACACGAGAAAAGAGGCGCAGTATTTT
CASNTRKEAQYF
>TRBD1|-|TRBJ2-7|TRBV4-1
TGCGCCAGCAGCCAAGATAGCAGGGGGCTTAACTACGAGCAGTACTTC
CASSQDSRGLNYEQYF
>-|-|TRBJ1-6|TRBV6-5
TGTGCCAGCAGTCTACAGCCCGGGCTGACTCGGGACGCCTATGTCCATTCACCCCTCCACTTT
CASSLQPGLTRDAYVHSPLHF
>TRBD1|-|TRBJ1-2|TRBV7-2
TGTGCCAGCAGCTTAGGTAGGGCTACGGGACAGTCTTATGGCTACACCTTC
CASSLGRATGQSYGYTF
>-|-|TRBJ1-2|TRBV30
TGTGCCTGGGAAGGAAAGACAGAGGGAAGCTATGGCTACACCTTC
CAWEGKTEGSYGYTF
>TRBD2|few|TRBJ2-7|TRBV28
TGTGCCAGCACGTGGAGCGGGAACTACGAGCAGTACTTC
CASTWSGNYEQYF
>-|few|TRBJ1-2|TRBV3-1
TGTGCCAGCAGCCAAGCAGATAGCAACTATGGCTACACCTTC
CASSQADSNYGYTF
>TRBD2|many|TRBJ2-3|TRBV27
TGTGCCAGCAGTCCAGTCCCACAACTAGCGGGGGCCACAGATACGCAGTATTTT
CASSPVPQLAGATDTQYF
>-|-|TRBJ2-7|TRBV19
TGTGCCAGTAGTATAGTAGGAGGCTACGAGCAGTACTTC
CASSIVGGYEQYF
>TRBD1|-|TRBJ2-1|TRBV6-1
TGTGCCAGCAGTACTGGACAGGGGGCTTTGAATGAGCAGTTCTTC
CASSTGQGALNEQFF
>TRBD1|few|TRBJ2-3|TRBV4-1
TGCGCCAGCAGCCATACCAGGGGGTCTAGCACAGATACGCAGTATTTT
CASSHTRGSSTDTQYF
>TRBD1|-|TRBJ2-1|TRBV3-1
TGTGCCACGGGACAGGGGACTTATTACAATGAGCAGTTCTTC
CATGQGTYYNEQFF
>-|-|TRBJ2-1|TRBV12-3/TRBV12-4
TGTGCCAGCAGTTTAGAGGGGAGCAGGGGCAATGAGCAGTTCTTC
CASSLEGSRGNEQFF
>-|-|TRBJ1-6|TRBV12-3/TRBV12-4
TGTGCCAGCAAACCCGGGCCCCGGGACAATAATCCACCCCTCCACTTT
CASKPGPRDNNPPLHF
>-|many|TRBJ1-6|TRBV3-1
TGTGCCAGCAGCAGTGGTCTTAGGGCTTCACCCCTCCACTTT
CASSSGLRASPLHF
>-|-|TRBJ2-3|TRBV20-1
TGCAGTGCTCCCGGGAACACAGATACGCAGTATTTT
CSAPGNTDTQYF